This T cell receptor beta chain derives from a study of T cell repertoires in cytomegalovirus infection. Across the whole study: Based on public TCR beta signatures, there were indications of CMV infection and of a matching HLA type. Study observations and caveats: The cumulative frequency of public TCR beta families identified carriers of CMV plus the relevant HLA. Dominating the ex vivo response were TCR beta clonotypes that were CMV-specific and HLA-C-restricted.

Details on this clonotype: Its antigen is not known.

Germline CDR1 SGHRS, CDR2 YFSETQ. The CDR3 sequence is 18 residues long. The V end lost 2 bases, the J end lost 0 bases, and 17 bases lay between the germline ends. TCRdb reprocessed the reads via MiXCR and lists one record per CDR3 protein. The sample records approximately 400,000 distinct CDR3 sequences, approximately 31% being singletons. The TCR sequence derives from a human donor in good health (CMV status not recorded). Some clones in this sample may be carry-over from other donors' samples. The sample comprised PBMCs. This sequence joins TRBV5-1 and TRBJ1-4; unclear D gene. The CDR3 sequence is CASSFRSSGGTTNEKLFF. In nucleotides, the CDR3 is TGCGCCAGCAGCTTTCGGTCGTCCGGTGGTACAACTAATGAAAAACTGTTTTTT.